The rows below give T cell receptor beta chains drawn from one sample of a study of metastatic and nonmetastatic thyroid tumors. TCRdb reprocessed the PCR reads via MiXCR. The sample has roughly 70,000 clones, less than 20% seen once. The sequencing input was blood. The receptors were sampled from a female donor with papillary thyroid cancer or a benign thyroid nodule (not recorded which). Some clones in this sample may be carry-over from other donors' samples. The CDR3 runs from the conserved cysteine through the conserved F or W. The D gene is left open where the match is weak. A row's size may be missing; if present it is once, few, many or a size class.

v_call: TRBV5-6; j_call: TRBJ1-2; d_call: TRBD1; clone_size: many; cdr3_nt: TGTGCCAGCAGCGAAACCGGGACAGCAGGCGGCTACACCTTC; cdr3_aa: CASSETGTAGGYTF
v_call: TRBV4-1; j_call: TRBJ2-7; d_call: TRBD1; clone_size: many; cdr3_nt: TGCGCCAGCAGCCAAGCGTCAGGGGGATACGAGCAGTACTTC; cdr3_aa: CASSQASGGYEQYF
v_call: TRBV6-1; j_call: TRBJ2-5; d_call: NA; clone_size: NA; cdr3_nt: TGTGCCAGCAGTTCCCGGGGGGACATTTTTGAGACCCAGTACTTC; cdr3_aa: CASSSRGDIFETQYF
v_call: TRBV5-1; j_call: TRBJ2-7; d_call: NA; clone_size: many; cdr3_nt: TGCGCCAGCAGCTTGGACGTCTACGAGCAGTACTTC; cdr3_aa: CASSLDVYEQYF
v_call: TRBV20-1; j_call: TRBJ2-7; d_call: TRBD1; clone_size: many; cdr3_nt: TGCAGTGCTGGGACAGGCTACGAGCAGTACTTC; cdr3_aa: CSAGTGYEQYF
v_call: TRBV4-1; j_call: TRBJ1-1; d_call: NA; clone_size: many; cdr3_nt: TGCGCCAGCAGCCAAGTGGGGGGACGAAAGAACACTGAAGCTTTCTTT; cdr3_aa: CASSQVGGRKNTEAFF
v_call: TRBV6-2/TRBV6-3; j_call: TRBJ2-5; d_call: NA; clone_size: many; cdr3_nt: TGTGCCAGCGTCAGACAGAACCAAGAGACCCAGTACTTC; cdr3_aa: CASVRQNQETQYF
v_call: TRBV7-2; j_call: TRBJ2-7; d_call: TRBD1; clone_size: many; cdr3_nt: TGTGCCAGCAGCCCTCGACAGGGATCGAACGAGCAGTACTTC; cdr3_aa: CASSPRQGSNEQYF
v_call: TRBV29-1; j_call: TRBJ2-3; d_call: NA; clone_size: many; cdr3_nt: TGCAGCGTCGGAGCAGCAAGCACAGATACGCAGTATTTT; cdr3_aa: CSVGAASTDTQYF
v_call: TRBV5-1; j_call: TRBJ1-1; d_call: NA; clone_size: NA; cdr3_nt: TGCGCCAGCAGCTTGGGGGGGACAATGAACACTGAAGCTTTCTTT; cdr3_aa: CASSLGGTMNTEAFF
v_call: TRBV11-2; j_call: TRBJ2-7; d_call: TRBD1; clone_size: NA; cdr3_nt: TGTGCCAGCAGCTTTCTGGGACAGGGGGCGGGCGAGCAGTACTTC; cdr3_aa: CASSFLGQGAGEQYF
v_call: TRBV28; j_call: TRBJ2-7; d_call: TRBD1; clone_size: few; cdr3_nt: TGTGCCAGTAGCCTAACAGGGGGCGCGAGGGAGCAGTACTTC; cdr3_aa: CASSLTGGAREQYF
v_call: TRBV12-3/TRBV12-4; j_call: TRBJ1-2; d_call: NA; clone_size: medium-sized; cdr3_nt: TGTGCCAGCACGGTAGTCGGAGAGGGTGGCTACACCTTC; cdr3_aa: CASTVVGEGGYTF
v_call: TRBV19; j_call: TRBJ1-5; d_call: TRBD1; clone_size: many; cdr3_nt: TGTGCCAGTAGTGCATCGGGACAGGGCAATCAGCCCCAGCATTTT; cdr3_aa: CASSASGQGNQPQHF
v_call: TRBV6-5; j_call: TRBJ2-3; d_call: NA; clone_size: many; cdr3_nt: TGTGCCAGCAGCCGATCCCCTACAGGGATAGGGACAGATACGCAGTATTTT; cdr3_aa: CASSRSPTGIGTDTQYF
v_call: TRBV7-9; j_call: TRBJ2-1; d_call: TRBD2; clone_size: many; cdr3_nt: TGTGCCAGCAGCCTGGGACTAGCGGAGACCAATGAGCAGTTCTTC; cdr3_aa: CASSLGLAETNEQFF
v_call: TRBV11-2; j_call: TRBJ1-1; d_call: NA; clone_size: once; cdr3_nt: TGTGCCAGTGGAGAGGCGCTTGGGGGGGCTTTCTTT; cdr3_aa: CASGEALGGAFF
v_call: TRBV12-3/TRBV12-4; j_call: TRBJ2-5; d_call: NA; clone_size: many; cdr3_nt: TGTGCCAGCACCCGGGAGTCCGAGACCCAGTACTTC; cdr3_aa: CASTRESETQYF
v_call: TRBV5-5; j_call: TRBJ2-7; d_call: TRBD1; clone_size: many; cdr3_nt: TGTGCCAGCAGCTGGAGGACAGGGGTCTCCTACGAGCAGTACTTC; cdr3_aa: CASSWRTGVSYEQYF
v_call: TRBV19; j_call: TRBJ2-5; d_call: NA; clone_size: many; cdr3_nt: TGTGCCAGTAGTATAGCTGAGACCCAGTACTTC; cdr3_aa: CASSIAETQYF
v_call: TRBV25-1; j_call: TRBJ2-2; d_call: NA; clone_size: many; cdr3_nt: TGTGCCAGCAGTACAGCCCTAGCGAACACCGGGGAGCTGTTTTTT; cdr3_aa: CASSTALANTGELFF
v_call: TRBV2; j_call: TRBJ1-2; d_call: NA; clone_size: many; cdr3_nt: TGTGCCAGCAGTGACGGTCCTGTGGGCTATGGCTACACCTTC; cdr3_aa: CASSDGPVGYGYTF
v_call: TRBV27; j_call: TRBJ1-2; d_call: NA; clone_size: many; cdr3_nt: TGTGCCAGCAGCGCTGGGGGTTCTGGCTATGGCTACACCTTC; cdr3_aa: CASSAGGSGYGYTF